The present T cell receptor beta chain was sequenced within a study of T cell responses to AZD1222 COVID-19 vaccine. The germline gives CDR1 LNHDA, CDR2 SQIVND (reference sequence). This CDR3 spans 15 amino acids. The V and J ends lost 6 bases and 8 bases respectively, with 22 bases between them. Profiling relied on immunoSEQ multiplex PCR, and the TCRdb table lists in-frame clones only, not all of them. The repertoire consists of under 110,000 clones, with 90% occurring once and the leading ten covering 1% to 1.5%. The sequencing here drew on peripheral blood, taken on day 0 of AZD1222 vaccination. This TCR was recovered from an adult in good health. The genes are TRBV19 and TRBJ1-2; no firm D call. CDR3 in amino acids: CASSSGPTTSLGYTF. The CDR3 DNA sequence: TGTGCCAGTAGCTCCGGACCGACAACGAGTTTGGGCTACACCTTC.